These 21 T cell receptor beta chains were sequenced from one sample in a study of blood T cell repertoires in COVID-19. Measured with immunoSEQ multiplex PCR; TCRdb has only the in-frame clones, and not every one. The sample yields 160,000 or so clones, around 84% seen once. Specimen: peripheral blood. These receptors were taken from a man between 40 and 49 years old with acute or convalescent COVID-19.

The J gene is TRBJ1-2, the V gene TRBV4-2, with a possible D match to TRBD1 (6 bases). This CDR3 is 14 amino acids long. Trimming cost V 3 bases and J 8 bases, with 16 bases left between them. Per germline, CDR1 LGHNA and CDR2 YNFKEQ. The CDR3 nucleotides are TGTGCCAGCAGCCAGACAGACAGGATGATAGGCTACACCTTC. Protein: CASSQTDRMIGYTF.

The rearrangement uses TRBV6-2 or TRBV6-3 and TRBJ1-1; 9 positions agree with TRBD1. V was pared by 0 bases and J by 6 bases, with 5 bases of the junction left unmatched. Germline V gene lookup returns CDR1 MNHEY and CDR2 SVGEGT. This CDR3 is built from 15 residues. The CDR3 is CASSYSGTGLAEAFF. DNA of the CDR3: TGTGCCAGCAGTTACTCCGGGACAGGGCTGGCTGAAGCTTTCTTT.

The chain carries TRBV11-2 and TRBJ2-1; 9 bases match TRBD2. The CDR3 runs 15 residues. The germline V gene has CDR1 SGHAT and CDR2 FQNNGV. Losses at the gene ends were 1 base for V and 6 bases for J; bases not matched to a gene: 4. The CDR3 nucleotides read TGTGCCAGCAGCTTAGGCGGGGGGGCCCCCAATGAGCAGTTCTTC. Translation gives CASSLGGGAPNEQFF. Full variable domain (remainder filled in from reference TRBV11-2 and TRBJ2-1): EAGVAQSPRYKIIEKRQSVAFWCNPISGHATLYWYQQILGQGPKLLIQFQNNGVVDDSQLPKDRFSAERLKGVDSTLKIQPAKLEDSAVYLCASSLGGGAPNEQFFGPGTRLTVL.

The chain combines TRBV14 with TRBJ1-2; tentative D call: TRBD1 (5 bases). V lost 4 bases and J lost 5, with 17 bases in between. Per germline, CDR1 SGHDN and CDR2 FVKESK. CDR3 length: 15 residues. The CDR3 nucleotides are TGTGCCAGCAGCCCACGTTTAGGGGATTGGTATGGCTACACCTTC. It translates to CASSPRLGDWYGYTF.

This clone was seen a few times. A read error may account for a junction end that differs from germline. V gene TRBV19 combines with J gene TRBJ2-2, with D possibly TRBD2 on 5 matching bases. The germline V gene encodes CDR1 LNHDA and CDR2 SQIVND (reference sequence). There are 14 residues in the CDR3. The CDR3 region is CASNILDRTGELFF. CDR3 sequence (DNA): TGTGCCAGTAATATACTAGACCGGACCGGGGAGCTGTTTTTT.

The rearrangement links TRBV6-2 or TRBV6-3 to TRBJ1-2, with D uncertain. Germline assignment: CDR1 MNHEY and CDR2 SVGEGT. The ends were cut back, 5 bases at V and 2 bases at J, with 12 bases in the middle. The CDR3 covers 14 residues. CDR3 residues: CASSRPSGNYGYTF. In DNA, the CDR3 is TGTGCCAGCAGTCGTCCCAGCGGGAACTATGGCTACACCTTC.

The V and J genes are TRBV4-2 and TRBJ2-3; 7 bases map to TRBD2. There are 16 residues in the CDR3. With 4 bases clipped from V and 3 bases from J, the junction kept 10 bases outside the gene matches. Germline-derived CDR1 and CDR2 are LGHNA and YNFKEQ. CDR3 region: CASSRPDGGKTDTQYF. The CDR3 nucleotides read TGTGCCAGCAGCCGCCCTGACGGGGGGAAGACAGATACGCAGTATTTT.

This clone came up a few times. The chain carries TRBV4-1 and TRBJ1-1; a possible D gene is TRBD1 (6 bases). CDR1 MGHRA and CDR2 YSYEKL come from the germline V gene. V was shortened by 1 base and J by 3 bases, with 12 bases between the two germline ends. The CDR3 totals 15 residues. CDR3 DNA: TGCGCCAGCAGCCAAGTAATGTCAGGGGACACTGAAGCTTTCTTT. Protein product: CASSQVMSGDTEAFF.

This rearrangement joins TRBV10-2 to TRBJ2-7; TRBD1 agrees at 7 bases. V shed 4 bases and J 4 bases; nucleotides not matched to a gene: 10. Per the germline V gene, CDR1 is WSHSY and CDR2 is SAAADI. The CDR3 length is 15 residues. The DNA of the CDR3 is TGCGCCAGCAGTGTTGGGGGACAGAGACCTTACGAGCAGTACTTC. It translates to CASSVGGQRPYEQYF.

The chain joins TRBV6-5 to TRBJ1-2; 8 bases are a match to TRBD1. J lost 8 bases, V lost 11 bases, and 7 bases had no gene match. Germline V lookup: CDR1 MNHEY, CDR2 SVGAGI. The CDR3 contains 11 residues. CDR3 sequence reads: CAARQGIGYTF. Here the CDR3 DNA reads TGTGCCGCCAGACAGGGGATAGGCTACACCTTC.

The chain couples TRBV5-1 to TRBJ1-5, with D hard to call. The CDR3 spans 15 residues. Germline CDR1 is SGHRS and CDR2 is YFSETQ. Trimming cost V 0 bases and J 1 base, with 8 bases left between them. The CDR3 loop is CASSLGGESNQPQHF. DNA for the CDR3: TGCGCCAGCAGCTTGGGCGGGGAAAGCAATCAGCCCCAGCATTTT. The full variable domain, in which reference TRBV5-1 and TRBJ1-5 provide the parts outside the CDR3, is KAGVTQTPRYLIKTRGQQVTLSCSPISGHRSVSWYQQTPGQGLQFLFEYFSETQRNKGNFPGRFSGRQFSNSRSEMNVSTLELGDSALYLCASSLGGESNQPQHFGDGTRLSIL.

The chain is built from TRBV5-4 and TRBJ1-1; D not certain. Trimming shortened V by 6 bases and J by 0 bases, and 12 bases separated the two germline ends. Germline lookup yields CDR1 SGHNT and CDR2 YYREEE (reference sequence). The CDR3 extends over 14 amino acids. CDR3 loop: CASTLAGVNTEAFF. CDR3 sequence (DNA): TGTGCCAGCACCCTAGCGGGCGTGAACACTGAAGCTTTCTTT. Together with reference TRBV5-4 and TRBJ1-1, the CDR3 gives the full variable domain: ETGVTQSPTHLIKTRGQQVTLRCSSQSGHNTVSWYQQALGQGPQFIFQYYREEENGRGNFPPRFSGLQFPNYSSELNVNALELDDSALYLCASTLAGVNTEAFFGQGTRLTVV.

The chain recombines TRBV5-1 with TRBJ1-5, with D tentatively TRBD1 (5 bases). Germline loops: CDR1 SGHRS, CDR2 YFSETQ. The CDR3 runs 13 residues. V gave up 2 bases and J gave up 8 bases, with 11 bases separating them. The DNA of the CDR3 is TGCGCCAGCAGCTTAGGGCAAGGGGAGCCCCAGCATTTT. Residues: CASSLGQGEPQHF.

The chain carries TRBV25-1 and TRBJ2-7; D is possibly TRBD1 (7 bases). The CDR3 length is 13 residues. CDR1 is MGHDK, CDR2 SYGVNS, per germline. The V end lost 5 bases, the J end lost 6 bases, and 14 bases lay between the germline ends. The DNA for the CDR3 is TGTGCCAGCAGTCTCGTCAGGGGGGCCGAGCAGTACTTC. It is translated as CASSLVRGAEQYF.

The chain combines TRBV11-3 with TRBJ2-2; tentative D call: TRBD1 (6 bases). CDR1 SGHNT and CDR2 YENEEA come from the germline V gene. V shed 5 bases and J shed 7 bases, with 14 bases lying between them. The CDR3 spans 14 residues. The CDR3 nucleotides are TGTGCCAGCAGCGCCTACAGGGACGGCGGGGAGCTGTTTTTT. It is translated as CASSAYRDGGELFF.

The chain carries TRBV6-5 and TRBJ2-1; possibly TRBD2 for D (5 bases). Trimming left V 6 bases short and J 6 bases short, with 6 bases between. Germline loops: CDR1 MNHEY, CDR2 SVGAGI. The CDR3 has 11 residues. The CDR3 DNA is TGTGCCAGCAGACTAGGCAATGAGCAGTTCTTC. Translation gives CASRLGNEQFF.

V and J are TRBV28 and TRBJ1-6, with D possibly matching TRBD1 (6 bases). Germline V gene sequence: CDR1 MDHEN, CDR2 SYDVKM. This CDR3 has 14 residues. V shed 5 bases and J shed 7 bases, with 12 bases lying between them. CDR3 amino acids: CASSVTGLNSPLHF. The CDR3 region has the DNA TGTGCCAGCAGTGTCACAGGGTTGAATTCACCCCTCCACTTT. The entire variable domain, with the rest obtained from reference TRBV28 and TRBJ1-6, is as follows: DVKVTQSSRYLVKRTGEKVFLECVQDMDHENMFWYRQDPGLGLRLIYFSYDVKMKEKGDIPEGYSVSREKKERFSLILESASTNQTSMYLCASSVTGLNSPLHFGNGTRLTVT.

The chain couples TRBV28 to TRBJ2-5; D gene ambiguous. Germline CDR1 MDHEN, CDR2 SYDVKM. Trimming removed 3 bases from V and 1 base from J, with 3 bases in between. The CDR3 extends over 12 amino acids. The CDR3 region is CASSLAQETQYF. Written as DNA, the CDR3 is TGTGCCAGCAGTTTGGCCCAAGAGACCCAGTACTTC.

The CDR3 region has the DNA TGTGCCATCAGTGAGTCCCGGGACAGGGGTAATTCACCCCTCCACTTT. Translation: CAISESRDRGNSPLHF. The chain employs TRBV10-3 and TRBJ1-6; 10 nucleotides align to TRBD1. This CDR3 is 16 amino acids long. CDR1 ENHRY and CDR2 SYGVKD come from the germline V gene. V gave up 0 bases and J gave up 6 bases; unmatched junction bases: 2.

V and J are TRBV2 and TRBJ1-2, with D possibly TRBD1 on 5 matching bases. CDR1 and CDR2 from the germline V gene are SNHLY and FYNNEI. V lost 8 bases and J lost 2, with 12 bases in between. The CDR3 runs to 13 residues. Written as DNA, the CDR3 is TGTGCCAGCCTTACTGGGGCGAACTATGGCTACACCTTC. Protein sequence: CASLTGANYGYTF.

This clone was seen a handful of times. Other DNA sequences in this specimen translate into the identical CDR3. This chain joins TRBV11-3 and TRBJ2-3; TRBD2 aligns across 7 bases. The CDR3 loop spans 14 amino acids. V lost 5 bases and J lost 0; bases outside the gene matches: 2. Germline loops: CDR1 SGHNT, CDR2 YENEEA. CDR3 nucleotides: TGTGCCAGCAGCCTGACTAGCAGCACAGATACGCAGTATTTT. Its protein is CASSLTSSTDTQYF.